In this sample, the clone carrying this TCR beta chain turned up a few times. Its antigen is unidentified. CD8+CD57+ cell expansion, shown by flow cytometry, had occurred in the patients selected for sequencing. Patients had undergone no therapy by the time their blood was sampled. For CDR3 and TCR beta VDJ profiling, genomic DNA was the template used. One entry per CDR3 protein, called by TCRdb with MiXCR from the reads. The table has about 180,000 distinct CDR3 sequences, nearly 50% seen once. V gave up 2 bases and J gave up 4 bases, with 8 bases separating them. Germline V gene lookup returns CDR1 SGHTA and CDR2 FQGNSA. The CDR3 totals 13 residues. This entry comes from a study of CD8+CD57+ T cells in acquired aplastic anemia. General study findings and limits: It was found that about 31 CD8+ CDR3 sequences were shared between patients and controls. Between patients and controls, CD8+ Simpson's diversity did not vary significantly.

This TCR derives from a human donor with aplastic anemia. Sample: sorted CD4+, CD8+, or CD8+CD57+ T cells (not recorded which) from PBMCs. The chain links TRBV7-2 to TRBJ1-2; D is possibly TRBD1 (6 bases). The CDR3 sequence: CASSLKQGYGYTF. In nucleotides, the CDR3 is TGTGCCAGCAGCTTAAAACAGGGCTATGGCTACACCTTC.